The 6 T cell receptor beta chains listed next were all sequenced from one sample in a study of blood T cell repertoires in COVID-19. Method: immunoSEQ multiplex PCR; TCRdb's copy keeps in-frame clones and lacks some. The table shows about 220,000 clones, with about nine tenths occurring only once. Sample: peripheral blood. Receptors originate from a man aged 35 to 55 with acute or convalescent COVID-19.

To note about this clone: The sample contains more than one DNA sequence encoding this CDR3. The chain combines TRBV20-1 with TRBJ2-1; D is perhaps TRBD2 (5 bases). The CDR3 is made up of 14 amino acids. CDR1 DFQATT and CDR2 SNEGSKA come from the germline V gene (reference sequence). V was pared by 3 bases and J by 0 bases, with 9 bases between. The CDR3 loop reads CSASRGASYNEQFF. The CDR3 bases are TGCAGTGCTAGTCGGGGAGCCTCCTACAATGAGCAGTTCTTC.

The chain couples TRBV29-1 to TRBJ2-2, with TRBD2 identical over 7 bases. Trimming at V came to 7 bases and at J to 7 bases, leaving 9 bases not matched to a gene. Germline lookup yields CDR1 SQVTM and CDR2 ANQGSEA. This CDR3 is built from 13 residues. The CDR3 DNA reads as TGCAGCGCGACTAGCCTGCTTGGCGGGGAGCTGTTTTTT. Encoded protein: CSATSLLGGELFF.

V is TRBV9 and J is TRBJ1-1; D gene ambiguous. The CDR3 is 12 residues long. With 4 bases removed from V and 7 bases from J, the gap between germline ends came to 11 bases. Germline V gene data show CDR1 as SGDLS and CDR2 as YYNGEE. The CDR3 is CASSPDYIEAFF. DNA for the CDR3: TGTGCCAGCAGCCCGGACTATATTGAAGCTTTCTTT.

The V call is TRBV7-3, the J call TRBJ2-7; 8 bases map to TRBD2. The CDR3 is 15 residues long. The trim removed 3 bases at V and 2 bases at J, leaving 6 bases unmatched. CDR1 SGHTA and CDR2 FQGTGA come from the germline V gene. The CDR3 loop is CASSFAQGLAYEQYF. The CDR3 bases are TGTGCCAGCAGCTTTGCACAGGGACTAGCCTACGAGCAGTACTTC.

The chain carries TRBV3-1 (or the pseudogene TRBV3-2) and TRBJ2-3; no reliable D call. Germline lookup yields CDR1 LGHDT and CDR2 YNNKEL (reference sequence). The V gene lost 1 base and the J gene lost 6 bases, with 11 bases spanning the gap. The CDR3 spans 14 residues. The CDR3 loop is CASSQAVAADTQYF. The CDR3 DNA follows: TGTGCCAGCAGCCAAGCGGTGGCAGCGGATACGCAGTATTTT.

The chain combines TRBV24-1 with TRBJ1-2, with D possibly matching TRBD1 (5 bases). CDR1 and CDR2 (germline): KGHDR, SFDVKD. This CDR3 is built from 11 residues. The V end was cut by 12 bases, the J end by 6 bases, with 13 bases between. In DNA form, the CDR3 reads TGTGCCGTAGGGGATGGAAATGGCTACACCTTC. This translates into CAVGDGNGYTF.